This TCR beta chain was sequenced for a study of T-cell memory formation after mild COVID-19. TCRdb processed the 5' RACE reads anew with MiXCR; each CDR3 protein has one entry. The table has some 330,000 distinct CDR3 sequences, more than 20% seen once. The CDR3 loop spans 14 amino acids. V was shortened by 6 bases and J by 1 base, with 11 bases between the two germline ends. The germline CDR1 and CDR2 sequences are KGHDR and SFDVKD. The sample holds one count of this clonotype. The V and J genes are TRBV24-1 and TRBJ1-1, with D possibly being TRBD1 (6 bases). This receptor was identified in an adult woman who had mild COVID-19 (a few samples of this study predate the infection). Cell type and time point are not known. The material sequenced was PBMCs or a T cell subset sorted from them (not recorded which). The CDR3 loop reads CATSPRGANTEAFF. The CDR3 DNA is TGTGCCACCAGTCCCAGGGGCGCGAACACTGAAGCTTTCTTT.